The TCR beta chain described here comes from a study of human T cells and chemical hapten exposure. Across the whole study: Upper back patch tests used 0.01% DPC, scored after 6 days. Study-level points and caveats: While controls formed fewer of them, expanded TCRs formed significantly more large CDR3 similarity clusters. No alteration of TCRs above 1 in 1000 frequency was seen with DPC sensitization.

This clonotype was counted ten times or more. Its target is not known. MiXCR, applied by TCRdb to the RACE reads, yields one record per CDR3 protein. The sample comprises under 50,000 distinct CDR3 sequences, 7.6% of which are singletons, and around 1.2% rests with the top ten. V lost 3 bases, J lost 0 bases, and 9 bases lay in between. This CDR3 has 15 amino acids. Time point defined: pre-sensitization, week 0. Described treatment: therapeutic diphenylcyclopropenone sensitization with weekly scalp DPC. The chain uses TRBV12-3 or TRBV12-4 and TRBJ1-5; D is unresolved. This material consisted of whole blood, taken in connection with sensitization to the hapten diphenylcyclopropenone (DPC). This receptor was taken from a woman in her forties or fifties with alopecia areata. Some clones in this sample may be carry-over from other donors' samples. The CDR3 sequence is CASSFAGSSNQPQHF. Here the CDR3 DNA reads TGTGCCAGCAGTTTTGCGGGATCTAGCAATCAGCCCCAGCATTTT.